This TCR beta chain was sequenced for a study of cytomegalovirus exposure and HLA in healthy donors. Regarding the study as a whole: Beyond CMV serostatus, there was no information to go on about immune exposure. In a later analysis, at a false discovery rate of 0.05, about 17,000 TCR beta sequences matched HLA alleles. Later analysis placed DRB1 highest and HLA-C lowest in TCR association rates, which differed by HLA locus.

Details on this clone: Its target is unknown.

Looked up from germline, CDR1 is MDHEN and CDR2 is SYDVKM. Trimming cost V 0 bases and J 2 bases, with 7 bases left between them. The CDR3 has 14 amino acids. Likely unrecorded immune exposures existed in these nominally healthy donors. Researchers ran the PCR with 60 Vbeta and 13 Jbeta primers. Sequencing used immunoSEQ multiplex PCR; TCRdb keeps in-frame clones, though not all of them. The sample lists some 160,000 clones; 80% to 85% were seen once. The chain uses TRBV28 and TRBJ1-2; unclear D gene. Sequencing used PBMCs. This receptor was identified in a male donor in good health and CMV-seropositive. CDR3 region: CASSLWTENYGYTF. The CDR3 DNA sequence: TGTGCCAGCAGTTTATGGACGGAGAACTATGGCTACACCTTC.